These 5 T cell receptor beta chains came from one sample sequenced in a study of blood T cell repertoires in COVID-19 (dated by TCRdb to the early 2020s). The library was made by the immunoSEQ multiplex PCR assay. The table comes from immuneACCESS by way of TCRdb, which keeps in-frame sequences with V and J called. Part of the clones is missing from these tables; in studies checked, under half for an unresolved V gene and the rest for unknown reasons. This sample has roughly 400,000 clones in its table, and around nine tenths of those were observed once. Clones ranked in the top ten supply about 1.8% of the sample. The sequenced material came from PBMCs or T cells enriched from blood (not recorded which). These receptors came from a woman in her 30s who had recovered from COVID-19.

The CDR3 spells CASRRDRSTGELFF. The CDR3 nucleotides read TGTGCCAGCAGAAGGGACAGGTCCACCGGGGAGCTGTTTTTT. The chain combines TRBV27 with TRBJ2-2, with 8 bases lining up with TRBD1. Trimming removed 6 bases from V and 4 bases from J; junction bases left unmatched: 4. Germline V gene data show CDR1 as MNHEY and CDR2 as SMNVEV (reference sequence). The CDR3 runs 14 residues.

This chain connects TRBV24-1 to TRBJ1-4; no firm D call. CDR3 length equals 13 residues. Germline CDR1 and CDR2: KGHDR and SFDVKD. Deletions cut 3 bases from V and 6 bases from J, with 7 bases between. The CDR3 DNA follows: TGTGCCACCAGTGATCCCGGAGATGAAAAACTGTTTTTT. It encodes CATSDPGDEKLFF.

This clone is a singleton in its sample. The chain couples TRBV7-2 to TRBJ2-3, with TRBD1 as a possible D gene (5 bases). V shed 4 bases and J shed 5 bases, with 10 bases lying between them. Germline V CDR1 and CDR2: SGHTA, FQGNSA. The CDR3 extends over 13 amino acids. CDR3 sequence reads: CASSSDREDTQYF. CDR3 DNA sequence: TGTGCCAGCAGCTCAGACAGAGAAGATACGCAGTATTTT.

This chain connects TRBV11-2 to TRBJ2-1; 10 bases match TRBD2. Trimming removed 0 bases from V and 8 bases from J; junction bases left unmatched: 4. This CDR3 has 15 amino acids. Germline V gene lookup returns CDR1 SGHAT and CDR2 FQNNGV. As DNA, the CDR3 is TGTGCCAGCAGCTTAGAGCCTAGCGGGGGTGATGAGCAGTTCTTC. It encodes CASSLEPSGGDEQFF.

The chain uses TRBV9 and TRBJ2-2; 7 bases map to TRBD1. CDR1 and CDR2 (germline): SGDLS, YYNGEE. The CDR3 length is 16 residues. V dropped 6 bases and J dropped 5; count of bases not matched to a gene: 13. CDR3 nucleotides: TGTGCCAGCAATCGGGACAGCCTGAGTTCGACCGGGGAGCTGTTTTTT. This translates into CASNRDSLSSTGELFF.